The 27 T cell receptor beta chains reported below all come from one sample, sequenced in a study of CD8+ T cells in alopecia areata. Treatment described: oral pan-JAK inhibitor, 5-10 mg twice daily. RNA was isolated and reverse transcribed to cDNA, the sequencing template. The repertoire was sequenced with immunoSEQ multiplex PCR; TCRdb's copy has only in-frame clones and lacks some. The sample yields fewer than 150,000 clones, 82% seen once. The specimen was CD8+ T cells sorted from blood, collected at week 4, from a patient treated with tofacitinib. All receptors come from a human donor with alopecia areata.

This clone was seen only once. V and J are TRBV13 and TRBJ2-7, with D tentatively TRBD2 (5 bases). Germline assignment: CDR1 PRHDT and CDR2 FYEKMQ (reference sequence). V was trimmed by 5 bases and J by 0 bases, leaving 20 bases between them. The CDR3 contains 17 residues. The chain's CDR3 is CASSQTVPLAGSYEQYF. In DNA form, the CDR3 reads TGTGCCAGCAGCCAGACGGTACCCCTGGCGGGCTCCTACGAGCAGTACTTC. Variable domain in full (rest from reference TRBV13 and TRBJ2-7): AAGVIQSPRHLIKEKRETATLKCYPIPRHDTVYWYQQGPGQDPQFLISFYEKMQSDKGSIPDRFSAQQFSDYHSELNMSSLELGDSALYFCASSQTVPLAGSYEQYFGPGTRLTVT.

The chain employs TRBV7-9 and TRBJ2-3, with D perhaps matching TRBD1 (5 bases). The CDR3 length is 16 residues. V was shortened by 5 bases and J by 0 bases, with 15 bases between the two germline ends. The germline V gene encodes CDR1 SEHNR and CDR2 FQNEAQ (reference sequence). The CDR3 spells CASSTEDTESTDTQYF. The CDR3, as DNA: TGTGCCAGCAGCACTGAGGACACGGAGAGCACAGATACGCAGTATTTT.

The chain uses TRBV6-6 and TRBJ1-1, with 8 positions matching TRBD1. Germline assignment: CDR1 MNHNY and CDR2 SVGAGI (reference sequence). There are 15 residues in the CDR3. V trimming: 6 bases; J trimming: 5 bases; junction bases outside the gene matches: 11. CDR3 amino acids: CASSSPDRGGTEAFF. The CDR3 DNA sequence: TGTGCCAGCAGCTCTCCCGACAGGGGAGGTACTGAAGCTTTCTTT.

The chain couples TRBV4-2 to TRBJ2-2; TRBD2 matches at 8 bases. The CDR3 loop spans 16 amino acids. Trimming took 0 bases from V and 6 from J; bases not matched to a gene: 6. Germline loops: CDR1 LGHNA, CDR2 YNFKEQ. The CDR3 nucleotides read TGTGCCAGCAGCCAAGATTGGGGACTAGGGGCCGGGGAGCTGTTTTTT. Its protein is CASSQDWGLGAGELFF.

In its sample, this clone was seen a few times. The rearrangement links TRBV4-1 to TRBJ2-4; the D gene is possibly TRBD1 (5 bases). Germline lookup yields CDR1 MGHRA and CDR2 YSYEKL. The CDR3 is 14 residues long. The V end lost 1 base, the J end lost 9 bases, and 13 bases lay between the germline ends. This CDR3 reads CASSQVGAETIQYF. As DNA, the CDR3 is TGCGCCAGCAGCCAAGTAGGGGCCGAGACCATTCAGTACTTC.

About this clone: A far larger clone is a single base away, which makes a read error likely. This same CDR3 is encoded by further DNA sequences in the sample. This chain links TRBV5-3 with TRBJ1-2; 8 bases line up with TRBD1. TRBV5-3 falls under the ORF class, with uncertain function. The trim removed 8 bases at V and 5 bases at J, leaving 14 bases unmatched. This CDR3 comprises 15 residues. CDR3 in amino acids: CASSQDRTGQYGYTF. The CDR3 bases are TGTGCCAGCAGCCAAGATAGGACAGGGCAATATGGCTACACCTTC.

This sequence joins TRBV7-6 and TRBJ2-5, with D uncertain. The V end was cut by 5 bases, the J end by 1 base, with 11 bases between. Germline-derived CDR1 and CDR2 are SGHVS and FNYEAQ. This CDR3 comprises 14 residues. DNA for the CDR3: TGTGCCAGCAGCCTCGGACGGACCCAAGAGACCCAGTACTTC. It translates to CASSLGRTQETQYF. The full variable domain, its missing parts supplied by reference TRBV7-6 and TRBJ2-5, is GAGVSQSPRYKVTKRGQDVALRCDPISGHVSLYWYRQALGQGPEFLTYFNYEAQQDKSGLPNDRFSAERPEGSISTLTIQRTEQRDSAMYRCASSLGRTQETQYFGPGTRLLVL.

The CDR3 spells CASSSERQGLGHEQYF. CDR3 DNA sequence: TGCGCCAGCAGCTCGGAAAGACAGGGGTTAGGGCACGAGCAGTACTTC. The rearrangement uses TRBV5-1 and TRBJ2-7; 8 bases fit TRBD1. The CDR3 has 16 amino acids. Losses at the gene ends were 3 bases for V and 5 bases for J; bases not matched to a gene: 13. Germline loops: CDR1 SGHRS, CDR2 YFSETQ.

This chain uses TRBV29-1 with TRBJ2-3; D remains ambiguous. Germline V gene lookup returns CDR1 SQVTM and CDR2 ANQGSEA. This CDR3 has 11 residues. V was cut by 6 bases and J by 5 bases, with 9 bases left in between. The DNA for the CDR3 is TGCAGCGTCGGAAGGGAAGATACGCAGTATTTT. Translated, it gives CSVGREDTQYF.

The V and J genes are TRBV9 and TRBJ2-1; 12 bases line up with TRBD2. Unmatched junction bases numbered 2, after V lost 3 bases and J lost 1 base. CDR3 size: 16 residues. Germline loops: CDR1 SGDLS, CDR2 YYNGEE. DNA for the CDR3: TGTGCCAGCAGCGGACTAGCGGGGGTTTCCTACAATGAGCAGTTCTTC. Encoded protein: CASSGLAGVSYNEQFF.

In this sample, this clone turned up a few times. This chain uses TRBV19 with TRBJ1-5; the match to TRBD1 covers 7 bases. CDR1 and CDR2 (germline): LNHDA, SQIVND (reference sequence). There are 14 residues in the CDR3. The trim removed 4 bases at V and 7 bases at J, leaving 7 bases unmatched. This CDR3 is CASSTRTGDQPQHF. DNA for the CDR3: TGTGCCAGTAGTACCAGGACAGGCGACCAGCCCCAGCATTTT.

The chain joins TRBV4-3 to TRBJ1-1; the D gene is possibly TRBD1 (5 bases). Germline CDR1 and CDR2: LGHNA and YSLEER. This CDR3 is 14 amino acids long. V lost 5 bases and J lost 0, with 10 bases in between. The CDR3 here is CASSRGGVNTEAFF. In DNA form, the CDR3 reads TGCGCCAGCAGCAGGGGTGGGGTGAACACTGAAGCTTTCTTT.

V and J are TRBV5-1 and TRBJ2-5; unclear D gene. The tail of the sequence fits TRBJ2-7 better, so the J call may be wrong. CDR1 and CDR2 (germline): SGHRS, YFSETQ. The CDR3 has 14 amino acids. This CDR3 reads CASSLAGGDGEQYF. CDR3 sequence (DNA): TGCGCCAGCAGCTTGGCCGGTGGAGACGGCGAGCAGTACTTC.

The chain employs TRBV7-9 and TRBJ2-3; D not resolved. The CDR3 is 12 amino acids. The germline V and J ends were trimmed by 2 bases and 6 bases, with 6 bases remaining between them. Germline V CDR1 and CDR2: SEHNR, FQNEAQ (reference sequence). CDR3 amino acids: CASSLSWDTQYF. CDR3 DNA: TGTGCCAGCAGCTTATCATGGGATACGCAGTATTTT.

DNA of the CDR3: TGTGCCAGCAGTTCCCTGGCCCGGGCGATTAGGCAAGAGACCCAGTACTTC. Residues: CASSSLARAIRQETQYF. The V and J genes are TRBV27 and TRBJ2-5; D uncertain. The germline V and J ends were trimmed by 4 bases and 2 bases, with 20 bases remaining between them. CDR1 is MNHEY and CDR2 is SMNVEV in the germline V gene (reference sequence). The length of the CDR3 is 17 residues.

The chain couples TRBV5-4 to TRBJ2-7, with TRBD1 matching over 11 bases. The V segment lost 5 bases and the J segment 4 bases; nucleotides outside the gene matches: 5. The germline CDR1 and CDR2 sequences are SGHNT and YYREEE (reference sequence). This CDR3 contains 14 residues. CDR3 region: CASRSRDRGYEQYF. Here the CDR3 DNA reads TGTGCCAGCAGGTCGCGGGACAGGGGGTACGAGCAGTACTTC.

The chain joins TRBV23-1 to TRBJ2-6; D remains ambiguous. TRBV23-1 is labeled an ORF, and its function is uncertain. CDR3 length equals 18 residues. Trimming removed 0 bases from V and 0 bases from J, with 12 bases in between. The CDR3 spells CASSQSYSWGSGANVLTF. In DNA form, the CDR3 reads TGCGCCAGCAGTCAATCCTACTCTTGGGGCTCTGGGGCCAACGTCCTGACTTTC.

The chain has TRBV4-1 and TRBJ2-2; D not certain. Germline V gives CDR1 MGHRA, CDR2 YSYEKL. V was trimmed by 7 bases and J by 4 bases, leaving 16 bases between them. The length of the CDR3 is 15 residues. The chain's CDR3 is CASTPGLSLTGELFF. The CDR3 DNA follows: TGCGCCAGCACCCCCGGTCTATCACTCACCGGGGAGCTGTTTTTT.

This chain joins TRBV7-9 and TRBJ1-1; D unclear. Deletions cut 2 bases from V and 6 bases from J, with 16 bases between. The CDR3 has 15 residues. Germline CDR1 and CDR2: SEHNR and FQNEAQ (reference sequence). CDR3 DNA sequence: TGTGCCAGCAGCTTACGCGCGGAGCGCGGCGCTGAAGCTTTCTTT. Its translation is CASSLRAERGAEAFF. The whole variable domain, filled in from reference TRBV7-9 and TRBJ1-1, reads DTGVSQNPRHKITKRGQNVTFRCDPISEHNRLYWYRQTLGQGPEFLTYFQNEAQLEKSRLLSDRFSAERPKGSFSTLEIQRTEQGDSAMYLCASSLRAERGAEAFFGQGTRLTVV.

On this clone: Germline and junction disagree at one end, which may indicate a read error. V and J are TRBV7-2 and TRBJ2-7, with a possible D match to TRBD1 (5 bases). There are 13 residues in the CDR3. Germline assignment: CDR1 SGHTA and CDR2 FQGNSA. CDR3 nucleotides: TGTGCCAGCAGCGACCAGACAGACTTGCGTGCAGTCTTC. Protein: CASSDQTDLRAVF.

The chain recombines TRBV13 with TRBJ2-7, with a possible D match to TRBD1 (5 bases). Trimming removed 1 base at V and 2 bases at J, with 9 bases between. From germline, CDR1 is PRHDT and CDR2 FYEKMQ (reference sequence). The CDR3 totals 14 residues. The CDR3 nucleotides read TGTGCCAGCAGCTTAGAGGCAGGGACCTACGAGCAGTACTTC. Translating gives CASSLEAGTYEQYF.

V is TRBV4-1 and J is TRBJ2-3, with D unresolved. Per the germline V gene, CDR1 is MGHRA and CDR2 is YSYEKL. The CDR3 totals 13 residues. V was clipped by 1 base and J by 2 bases, with 4 bases between them. The CDR3 sequence is CASSQGPTDTQYF. CDR3 coding DNA: TGCGCCAGCAGCCAAGGACCCACAGATACGCAGTATTTT.

The chain is built from TRBV29-1 and TRBJ2-7, with 10 bases aligning to TRBD1. The CDR3 totals 14 residues. Trimming at V came to 1 base and at J to 5 bases, leaving 5 bases not matched to a gene. Germline V lookup: CDR1 SQVTM, CDR2 ANQGSEA. Written as DNA, the CDR3 is TGCAGCGTTGAAGTCCGGGACAGGGGTAACGAGCAGTACTTC. Residues: CSVEVRDRGNEQYF.

This clone was picked up one time. This specimen includes other DNA sequences encoding the same CDR3. J is TRBJ2-7 and V is TRBV29-1, with 8 nucleotides matching TRBD2. Germline V lookup: CDR1 SQVTM, CDR2 ANQGSEA. The CDR3 contains 15 residues. V gave up 2 bases and J gave up 0 bases; unmatched junction bases: 6. The CDR3 region is CSVETGGVASYEQYF. Written as DNA, the CDR3 is TGCAGCGTTGAAACGGGGGGGGTGGCCTCCTACGAGCAGTACTTC.

The chain is built from TRBV29-1 and TRBJ2-2, with a possible D match to TRBD1 (5 bases). The CDR3 totals 16 residues. V was cut by 2 bases and J by 0 bases, with 13 bases left in between. Germline CDR1 and CDR2: SQVTM and ANQGSEA. The CDR3 region is CSVELVGRANTGELFF. DNA for the CDR3: TGCAGCGTTGAATTAGTGGGGCGAGCGAACACCGGGGAGCTGTTTTTT.

V is TRBV27 and J is TRBJ1-2; 7 bases align to TRBD1. Germline CDR1 reads MNHEY; CDR2 reads SMNVEV (reference sequence). This CDR3 is 13 amino acids long. This chain's CDR3 is CAARRGHGYGYTF. The CDR3 bases are TGTGCTGCAAGGAGGGGGCATGGTTATGGCTACACCTTC.

This clone occurred a few times. This rearrangement joins TRBV13 to TRBJ2-7, with D possibly called TRBD1 or TRBD2 (5 bases each). With 3 bases removed from V and 3 bases from J, the gap between germline ends came to 15 bases. Germline CDR1 is PRHDT and CDR2 is FYEKMQ (reference sequence). This CDR3 is built from 15 residues. CDR3 in amino acids: CASSLGDLGYYEQYF. The CDR3 DNA reads TGTGCCAGCAGCTTGGGGGACCTTGGGTACTACGAGCAGTACTTC. Drawing the rest from reference TRBV13 and TRBJ2-7, the complete variable domain is AAGVIQSPRHLIKEKRETATLKCYPIPRHDTVYWYQQGPGQDPQFLISFYEKMQSDKGSIPDRFSAQQFSDYHSELNMSSLELGDSALYFCASSLGDLGYYEQYFGPGTRLTVT.